This T cell receptor (beta chain) was retrieved from a study of T cell clonality in common variable immunodeficiency. The CDR3 is 19 amino acids. Per germline, CDR1 LNHDA and CDR2 SQIVND (reference sequence). Note on this clone: Its specificity is not known. The sequence runs out 3 residues before the end of the CDR3; the remainder is reconstructed from the germline J gene.

General observations from the study: Fewer deletions and N-nucleotide insertions were reportedly seen in common variable immunodeficiency TCR beta sequences.

CVID and control samples used equivalent genomic DNA input. Sequenced by immunoSEQ multiplex PCR; TCRdb stores in-frame clones only, minus some. The table lists about 41,000 clones, with no singletons. Donors gave roughly 5 to 8 ml heparinized peripheral whole blood. This chain links TRBV19 with TRBJ1-2; 7 bases agree with TRBD1. Sequencing was carried out using peripheral blood mononuclear cells. This sequence originates from a person aged 18 to 75 in good health. The CDR3 reads CASSNKGGRQGISYNEYTF. The covered CDR3 bases are TGTGCCAGTAGTAACAAGGGAGGCCGACAGGGTATCTCCTACAATGAA. The full variable domain, completed using reference TRBV19 and TRBJ1-2, is DGGITQSPKYLFRKEGQNVTLSCEQNLNHDAMYWYRQDPGQGLRLIYYSQIVNDFQKGDIAEGYSVSREKKESFPLTVTSAQKNPTAFYLCASSNKGGRQGISYNEYTFGSGTRLTVV.